A single sample gave rise to the 17 T cell receptor beta chains below, sequenced in a study of human T cells and chemical hapten exposure. TCRdb re-called the RACE reads with MiXCR, one entry per CDR3 protein. The table shows more than 95,000 distinct CDR3 sequences, with 9.5% to 13% occurring only once. The time point denotes: patch test 1, 2 weeks after DPC sensitization. Treatment specified: therapeutic diphenylcyclopropenone sensitization with weekly scalp DPC. The specimen was whole blood, collected in connection with sensitization to the hapten diphenylcyclopropenone (DPC). Receptors were obtained from a woman aged 45 to 65 with alopecia areata. Some clones in this sample may be carry-over from other donors' samples.

This clonotype has more than one count but fewer than ten. The chain combines TRBV12-3 or TRBV12-4 with TRBJ1-1, with D tentatively TRBD1 (6 bases). CDR3 size: 14 residues. V was clipped by 2 bases and J by 6 bases, with 13 bases between them. The CDR3 loop reads CASSLWGANSEAFF. In nucleotides, the CDR3 is TGTGCCAGCAGTTTATGGGGGGCGAATTCTGAAGCTTTCTTT.

This clonotype was counted only a few times. The chain links TRBV16 to TRBJ1-5; unclear D gene. CDR1 and CDR2 (germline): KGHSY, FQNENV. Trimming cost V 3 bases and J 0 bases, with 6 bases left between them. CDR3 length equals 14 residues. DNA for the CDR3: TGTGCCAGCAGCCATGGCGATAGCAATCAGCCCCAGCATTTT. Translation: CASSHGDSNQPQHF.

This clonotype came up a few times. This chain uses TRBV4-1 with TRBJ1-5; 10 nucleotides match TRBD1. The ends lost 1 base at V and 7 bases at J; junction bases unmatched: 22. This CDR3 has 21 residues. CDR1 and CDR2 from the germline V gene are MGHRA and YSYEKL. Here the CDR3 DNA reads TGCGCCAGCAGCCAAGCTACCGGGACAGGGGCAAGCAGATCAAATCGACAGCCCCAGCATTTT. Protein: CASSQATGTGASRSNRQPQHF.

The gene calls are TRBV4-1 and TRBJ1-1; the match to TRBD1 covers 8 bases. CDR1 and CDR2 (germline): MGHRA, YSYEKL. The CDR3 consists of 17 residues. J lost 2 bases, V lost 4 bases, and 12 bases had no gene match. In DNA form, the CDR3 reads TGCGCCAGCAGCCCCGGCAGGACAGGGAGGGTAAACACTGAAGCTTTCTTT. It specifies CASSPGRTGRVNTEAFF.

The sample holds many counts of this clonotype. The chain recombines TRBV6-5 with TRBJ1-6; D is possibly TRBD1 (6 bases). The ends were cut back, 5 bases at V and 8 bases at J, with 7 bases in the middle. The CDR3 is 12 amino acids. The V gene's germline CDR1 is MNHEY and CDR2 SVGAGI. The CDR3 loop reads CASSNRDSPLHF. The DNA for the CDR3 is TGTGCCAGCAGTAACAGGGATTCACCCCTCCACTTT.

This clonotype was counted at least ten times. The rearrangement uses TRBV29-1 and TRBJ2-3; D is possibly TRBD2 (6 bases). The V gene's germline CDR1 is SQVTM and CDR2 ANQGSEA. Trimming took off 7 bases at V and 1 base at J, with 12 bases between the two ends. The CDR3 runs to 13 residues. In DNA form, the CDR3 reads TGCAGCGCCACGGACTACCGCACAGATACGCAGTATTTT. This codes for CSATDYRTDTQYF.

This clonotype has only a few counts. The V call is TRBV3-1, the J call TRBJ1-4; D remains unclear. The ends were cut back, 1 base at V and 7 bases at J, with 13 bases in the middle. CDR1 is LGHDT and CDR2 is YNNKEL in the germline V gene (reference sequence). The CDR3 is 15 amino acids. The CDR3 region is CASSQAQTEVEKLFF. The DNA for the CDR3 is TGTGCCAGCAGCCAAGCGCAGACCGAGGTTGAAAAACTGTTTTTT.

The CDR3 region is CASSQQEGVLTGELFF. CDR3 nucleotides: TGTGCCAGCAGCCAGCAGGAGGGAGTCCTCACCGGGGAGCTGTTTTTT. The rearrangement uses TRBV13 and TRBJ2-2; D might be TRBD2 (6 bases). Germline V gene sequence: CDR1 PRHDT, CDR2 FYEKMQ (reference sequence). Trimming removed 5 bases at V and 4 bases at J, with 17 bases between. The CDR3 is 16 residues long.

This clonotype has at least ten counts. The chain recombines TRBV28 with TRBJ2-7; the match to TRBD1 covers 7 bases. CDR3 size: 14 residues. CDR1 and CDR2 (germline): MDHEN, SYDVKM. V lost 6 bases to trimming and J lost 1 base; unmatched junction nucleotides: 6. The CDR3 is CASRNRGRSYEQYF. CDR3 DNA: TGTGCCAGCAGGAACAGGGGAAGGTCCTACGAGCAGTACTTC.

The sample holds many counts of this clonotype. This sequence joins TRBV20-1 and TRBJ1-1; TRBD1 agrees at 7 bases. V trimming: 8 bases; J trimming: 4 bases; junction bases outside the gene matches: 7. Germline CDR1 reads DFQATT; CDR2 reads SNEGSKA (reference sequence). The CDR3 loop spans 12 amino acids. CDR3 region: CSKQGQSTEAFF. CDR3 bases: TGCAGTAAACAGGGGCAAAGCACTGAAGCTTTCTTT.

Turning to this clonotype: An end of the junction differs from the germline gene, which may be a read error. V usage is TRBV12-3 or TRBV12-4 and J usage is TRBJ1-3; no clear D gene. There are 12 residues in the CDR3. This CDR3 reads CASSPTGNTMYF. CDR3 sequence (DNA): TGTGCCAGCAGTCCAACTGGAAACACCATGTATTTT.

This clonotype has ten or more counts. V and J are TRBV7-2 and TRBJ1-1; D not resolved. This CDR3 is 12 amino acids long. Germline-derived CDR1 and CDR2 are SGHTA and FQGNSA. The V and J ends lost 1 base and 8 bases respectively, with 8 bases between them. CDR3 sequence: CASSLGPGEAFF. The CDR3 DNA reads as TGTGCCAGCAGCTTAGGTCCGGGAGAAGCTTTCTTT.

V and J are TRBV6-2 or TRBV6-3 and TRBJ2-2, with no clear D. Germline V gene data show CDR1 as MNHEY and CDR2 as SVGEGT. The CDR3 totals 16 residues. Trimming removed 8 bases from V and 0 bases from J, with 16 bases in between. The CDR3 nucleotides read TGTGCCAGCCGATCCCCCCGGGCGCCGAACACCGGGGAGCTGTTTTTT. It is translated as CASRSPRAPNTGELFF.

This clonotype was counted at least ten times. The J gene is TRBJ2-1, the V gene TRBV5-1; unclear D gene. The CDR3 has 13 amino acids. V lost 9 bases and J 0 bases, leaving 10 bases between the germline ends. Germline assignment: CDR1 SGHRS and CDR2 YFSETQ. The CDR3 sequence: CATYSSSYNEQFF. DNA for the CDR3: TGCGCCACGTACTCTAGCTCCTACAATGAGCAGTTCTTC.

This clonotype was counted only a few times. The chain has TRBV7-9 and TRBJ1-2; 12 bases are shared with TRBD1. There are 17 residues in the CDR3. Germline CDR1 is SEHNR and CDR2 is FQNEAQ (reference sequence). Germline trimming cut 5 bases from V and 4 bases from J; bases unmatched to any gene: 11. CDR3 DNA sequence: TGTGCCAGCAGCCCCCCCGGGACAGGGGGCATAGTCTATGGCTACACCTTC. It translates to CASSPPGTGGIVYGYTF.

This clonotype has a handful of counts. V usage is TRBV7-2 and J usage is TRBJ1-5; maybe TRBD1 (6 bases). The CDR3 runs to 13 residues. From germline, CDR1 is SGHTA and CDR2 FQGNSA. V was clipped by 4 bases and J by 6 bases, with 10 bases between them. The CDR3 bases are TGTGCCAGCAGCTCCGACAGGAGTCAGCCCCAGCATTTT. Amino acids: CASSSDRSQPQHF.

The gene calls are TRBV7-2 and TRBJ2-3, with 7 bases aligning to TRBD2. With 5 bases clipped from V and 2 bases from J, the junction kept 7 bases outside the gene matches. CDR1 is SGHTA and CDR2 is FQGNSA in the germline V gene. The CDR3 sequence is 15 residues long. The CDR3 spells CASSVALAVTDTQYF. CDR3 in DNA: TGTGCCAGCAGCGTCGCCCTAGCGGTCACAGATACGCAGTATTTT.